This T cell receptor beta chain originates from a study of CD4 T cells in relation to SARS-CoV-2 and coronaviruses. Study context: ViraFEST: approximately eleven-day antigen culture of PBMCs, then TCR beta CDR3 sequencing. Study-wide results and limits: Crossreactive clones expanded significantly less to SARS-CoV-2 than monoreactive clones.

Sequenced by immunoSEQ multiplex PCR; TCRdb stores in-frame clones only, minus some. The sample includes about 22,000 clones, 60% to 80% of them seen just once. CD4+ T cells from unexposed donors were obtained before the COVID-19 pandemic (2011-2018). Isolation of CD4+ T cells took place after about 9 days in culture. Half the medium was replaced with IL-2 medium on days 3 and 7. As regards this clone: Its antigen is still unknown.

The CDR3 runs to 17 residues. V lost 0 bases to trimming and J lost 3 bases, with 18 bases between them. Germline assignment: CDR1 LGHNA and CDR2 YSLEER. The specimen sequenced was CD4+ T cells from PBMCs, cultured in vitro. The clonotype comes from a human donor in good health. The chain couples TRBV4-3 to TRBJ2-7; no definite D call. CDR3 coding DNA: TGCGCCAGCAGCCAAGATGCGGCCTCTTTGGGCTTCTACGAGCAGTACTTC. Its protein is CASSQDAASLGFYEQYF.